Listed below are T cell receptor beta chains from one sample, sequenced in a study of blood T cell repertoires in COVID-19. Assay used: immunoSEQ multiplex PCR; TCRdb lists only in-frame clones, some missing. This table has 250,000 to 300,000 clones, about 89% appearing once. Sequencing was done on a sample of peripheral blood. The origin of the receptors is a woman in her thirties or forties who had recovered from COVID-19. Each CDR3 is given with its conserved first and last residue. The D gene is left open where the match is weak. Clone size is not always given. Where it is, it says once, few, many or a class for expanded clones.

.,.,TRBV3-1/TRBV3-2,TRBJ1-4,CASSPHEEKLFF,TGTGCCAGCAGCCCCCATGAGGAAAAACTGTTTTTT
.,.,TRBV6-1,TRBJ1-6,CASSEPLGWRNSPLHF,TGTGCCAGCAGTGAGCCCCTTGGGTGGAGGAATTCACCCCTCCACTTT
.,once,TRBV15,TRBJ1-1,CATSRERGGAFF,TGTGCCACCAGCAGAGAGCGGGGTGGGGCTTTCTTT
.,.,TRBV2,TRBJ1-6,CASSEESRSNSPLHF,TGTGCCAGCAGTGAAGAGTCCAGGTCCAATTCACCCCTTCACTTT
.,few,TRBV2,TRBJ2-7,CASKPNEQYF,TGTGCCAGCAAGCCTAACGAGCAGTACTTC
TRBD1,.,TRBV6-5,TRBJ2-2,CASSWTGETGELFF,TGTGCCAGCAGCTGGACAGGGGAGACCGGGGAGCTGTTTTTT
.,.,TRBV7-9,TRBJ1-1,CASSLEVQGRHTEAFF,TGTGCCAGCAGCTTAGAGGTTCAGGGGCGGCACACTGAAGCTTTCTTT
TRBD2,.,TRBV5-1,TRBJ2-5,CASSFGASGEETQYF,TGCGCCAGCAGCTTCGGGGCTAGCGGGGAAGAGACCCAGTACTTC
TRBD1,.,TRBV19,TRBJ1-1,CASSMKGGGYPEAFF,TGTGCCAGTAGTATGAAAGGGGGCGGATACCCTGAAGCTTTCTTT
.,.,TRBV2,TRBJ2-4,CASSEYRRNIQYF,TGTGCCAGCAGTGAGTACAGGCGAAACATTCAGTACTTC
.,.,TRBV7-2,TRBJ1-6,CAAGSYNSPLHF,TGTGCCGCGGGCTCCTATAATTCACCCCTCCACTTT
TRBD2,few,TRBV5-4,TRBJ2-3,CASSAGLAGASTDTQYF,TGTGCCAGCAGCGCGGGACTAGCGGGGGCGAGCACAGATACGCAGTATTTT
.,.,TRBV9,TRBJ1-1,CASSRLGQANTEAFF,TGTGCCAGCAGCCGCTTGGGGCAGGCGAACACTGAAGCTTTCTTT
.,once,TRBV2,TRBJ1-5,CASRPITGTTSDQPQHF,TGTGCCAGCAGACCCATAACCGGGACAACCTCGGATCAGCCCCAGCATTTT
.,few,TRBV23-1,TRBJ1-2,CASSQETVFYGYTF,TGCGCCAGCAGTCAAGAGACAGTTTTCTATGGCTACACCTTC
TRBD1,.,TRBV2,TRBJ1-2,CASSPSGTVNYGYTF,TGTGCCAGCAGTCCATCGGGGACAGTGAACTATGGCTACACCTTC
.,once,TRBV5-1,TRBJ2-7,CASSSLYYEQYF,TGCGCCAGCAGCTCCCTATACTACGAGCAGTACTTC
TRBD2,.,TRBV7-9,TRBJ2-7,CASSPGLAGSVGSTYEQYF,TGTGCCAGCAGCCCCGGGCTAGCGGGGTCGGTAGGTAGCACCTACGAGCAGTACTTC
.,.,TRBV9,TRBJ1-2,CASSVAGIGGYTF,TGTGCCAGCAGCGTAGCAGGGATTGGTGGCTACACCTTC
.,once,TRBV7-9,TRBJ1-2,CASSLVGARPYYGYTF,TGTGCCAGCAGCTTAGTGGGGGCCAGACCCTACTATGGCTACACCTTC
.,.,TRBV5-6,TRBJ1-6,CASSLRGETPLHF,TGTGCCAGCAGCTTGCGGGGGGAAACACCCCTCCACTTT
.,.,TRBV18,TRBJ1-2,CASSFESIANYGYTF,TGTGCCAGCTCCTTTGAGTCGATTGCTAACTATGGCTACACCTTC
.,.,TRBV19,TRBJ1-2,CASSIRGKNYGYTF,TGTGCCAGTAGTATAAGGGGCAAGAACTATGGCTACACCTTC
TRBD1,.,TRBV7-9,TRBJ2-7,CASSLRTGGNEQYF,TGTGCCAGCAGCTTACGAACAGGGGGAAACGAGCAGTACTTC
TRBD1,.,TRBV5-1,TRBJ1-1,CASRTGNTEAFF,TGCGCCAGCCGGACAGGGAACACTGAAGCTTTCTTT
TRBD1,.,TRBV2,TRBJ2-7,CASSEEDRYEQYF,TGTGCCAGCAGTGAAGAGGACAGGTACGAGCAGTACTTC
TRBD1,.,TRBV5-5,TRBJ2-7,CASSHGTVYSYEQYF,TGTGCCAGCAGCCATGGGACAGTCTATTCCTACGAGCAGTACTTC
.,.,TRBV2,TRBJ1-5,CASSSSGRHQPQHF,TGTGCCAGCAGTTCGTCAGGGAGGCATCAGCCCCAGCATTTT
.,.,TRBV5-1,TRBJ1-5,CASSPGDPGQPQHF,TGCGCCAGCAGCCCCGGCGACCCAGGGCAGCCCCAGCATTTT
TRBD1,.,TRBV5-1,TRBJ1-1,CASSPHRGRTEAFF,TGCGCCAGCAGTCCCCACAGGGGAAGAACTGAAGCTTTCTTT
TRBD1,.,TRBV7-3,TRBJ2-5,CASSRDRGQETQYF,TGTGCCAGCAGCCGAGACAGGGGGCAAGAGACCCAGTACTTC
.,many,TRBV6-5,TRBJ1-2,CASSYKRYGYTF,TGTGCCAGCAGTTACAAGCGGTATGGCTACACCTTC
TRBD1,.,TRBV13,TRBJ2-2,CASSNNRGRGTGELFF,TGTGCCAGCAGCAACAACAGGGGGCGGGGGACCGGGGAGCTGTTTTTT
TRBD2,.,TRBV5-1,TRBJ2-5,CASSRRTSGGVYQETQYF,TGCGCCAGCAGCCGCCGGACTAGCGGGGGGGTGTACCAAGAGACCCAGTACTTC
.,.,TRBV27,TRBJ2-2,CASSERGGTGELFF,TGTGCCAGCAGCGAAAGGGGCGGCACCGGGGAGCTGTTTTTT
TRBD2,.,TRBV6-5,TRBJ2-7,CASSYSIAGDYYEQYF,TGTGCCAGCAGTTACTCGATTGCGGGGGATTACTACGAGCAGTACTTC
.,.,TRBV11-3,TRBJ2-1,CASSLGFSSYNEQFF,TGTGCCAGCAGCTTAGGGTTTAGCTCCTACAATGAGCAGTTCTTC
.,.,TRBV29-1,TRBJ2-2,CSAPSGTGELFF,TGCAGCGCCCCTAGTGGTACCGGGGAGCTGTTTTTT
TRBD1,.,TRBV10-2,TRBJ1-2,CASSPDRSNYGYTF,TGCGCCAGCAGCCCGGACAGGAGTAACTATGGCTACACCTTC
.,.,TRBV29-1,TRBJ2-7,CSVQSGVIREQYF,TGCAGCGTTCAATCGGGGGTAATCAGGGAGCAGTACTTC
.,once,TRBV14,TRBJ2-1,CASSQDFRVRYNEQFF,TGTGCCAGCAGCCAAGATTTCAGGGTCCGTTACAATGAGCAGTTCTTC
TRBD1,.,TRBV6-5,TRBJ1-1,CASSRDSRNTEAFF,TGTGCCAGCAGCAGGGACAGCAGGAACACTGAAGCTTTCTTT
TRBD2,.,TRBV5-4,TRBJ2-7,CASSLDASGLSYEQYF,TGTGCCAGCAGCTTGGATGCTAGCGGCCTCTCCTACGAGCAGTACTTC
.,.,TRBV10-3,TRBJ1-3,CAISEQGQGNTIYF,TGTGCCATCAGTGAGCAAGGACAGGGAAACACCATATATTTT
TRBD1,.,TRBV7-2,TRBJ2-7,CASSPDRAAYEQYF,TGTGCCAGCAGCCCGGACAGGGCTGCCTACGAGCAGTACTTC
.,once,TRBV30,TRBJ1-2,CAWTGPGYTF,TGTGCCTGGACAGGGCCTGGCTACACCTTC
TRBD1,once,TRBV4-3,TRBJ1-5,CASSQDSQGAGQPQHF,TGCGCCAGCAGCCAAGATTCCCAGGGGGCAGGTCAGCCCCAGCATTTT